The 3 T cell receptor beta chains below were found in one sample sequenced in a study of blood T cell repertoires in COVID-19. Sequencing was performed with immunoSEQ multiplex PCR; in TCRdb, only in-frame clones are kept and a portion is missing. The sample consists of approximately 300,000 clones, 80% to 95% of them appearing once. The specimen sequenced was peripheral blood. All receptors come from a woman in her 30s with COVID-19, enrolled during active disease.

V is TRBV5-1 and J is TRBJ1-1; unclear D gene. Trimming removed 4 bases at V and 5 bases at J, with 18 bases between. This CDR3 has 15 residues. From germline, CDR1 is SGHRS and CDR2 YFSETQ. CDR3 sequence reads: CASSLAPSGGTEAFF. CDR3 coding DNA: TGCGCCAGCAGCCTCGCCCCCTCTGGAGGGACTGAAGCTTTCTTT.

The chain uses TRBV30 and TRBJ2-2, with D tentatively TRBD1 (6 bases). This CDR3 spans 14 amino acids. Trimming pared 3 bases from V and 2 bases from J, leaving 10 bases between. From germline, CDR1 is GTSNPN and CDR2 SVGIG (reference sequence). CDR3 nucleotides: TGTGCCTGGAGAATACAGGGAAACACCGGGGAGCTGTTTTTT. It codes for CAWRIQGNTGELFF.

This chain uses TRBV7-9 with TRBJ1-5; D is undetermined. Germline CDR1 is SEHNR and CDR2 is FQNEAQ (reference sequence). The CDR3 loop spans 15 amino acids. The ends were cut back, 2 bases at V and 2 bases at J, with 10 bases in the middle. The CDR3 DNA is TGTGCCAGCAGCTTAAACGGACTTGGCAATCAGCCCCAGCATTTT. Translated, it gives CASSLNGLGNQPQHF.